These 5 T cell receptor beta chains came from one sample sequenced in a study of T cell repertoires in urothelial bladder cancer. Some clones are missing from TCRdb's copy, which holds only in-frame ones; the method was immunoSEQ multiplex PCR. The table shows some 14,000 clones, with around three fifths occurring only once. Material for sequencing was tumor-infiltrating cells from bladder cancer. Every receptor here comes from a human donor with urothelial carcinoma.

The chain combines TRBV7-2 with TRBJ2-3; no clear D. Trimming took 1 base from V and 0 from J, leaving 8 bases between them. The CDR3 length is 15 residues. CDR1 is SGHTA and CDR2 is FQGNSA in the germline V gene. For the CDR3, the DNA is TGTGCCAGCAGCTTAGTGAAAGGTAGCACAGATACGCAGTATTTT. It codes for CASSLVKGSTDTQYF.

The rearrangement joins TRBV4-1 to TRBJ2-5; unclear D gene. Germline CDR1 reads MGHRA; CDR2 reads YSYEKL. V lost 4 bases to trimming and J lost 4 bases, with 16 bases between them. CDR3 size: 15 residues. DNA for the CDR3: TGCGCCAGCAGCCGGAGCGTGGCAAGTGGAGAGACCCAGTACTTC. Translating gives CASSRSVASGETQYF.

For this clone: At one end, the junction sequence differs from germline, possibly due to a read error. The chain carries TRBV6-5 and TRBJ2-5, with D perhaps assigned TRBD1 or TRBD2 (6 bases each). In germline, CDR1 is MNHEY, CDR2 SVGAGI. The length of the CDR3 is 15 residues. This CDR3 reads CASRERGGLGETQHF. As DNA, the CDR3 is TGTGCCAGCAGGGAGCGAGGGGGGCTGGGAGAGACCCAGCACTTC.

The gene calls are TRBV7-8 and TRBJ2-1; TRBD2 matches at 8 bases. CDR1 SGHVS and CDR2 FQNEAQ come from the germline V gene. The CDR3 sequence is 16 residues long. Unmatched junction bases numbered 8, after V lost 2 bases and J lost 5 bases. Here the CDR3 reads CASSLIGGGRNNEQFF. The CDR3 coding sequence is TGTGCCAGCAGCTTAATCGGGGGGGGCCGAAACAATGAGCAGTTCTTC.

This chain connects TRBV5-4 to TRBJ2-7; maybe TRBD1 (5 bases). Trimming removed 1 base from V and 4 bases from J, with 12 bases in between. This CDR3 contains 14 residues. Germline CDR1 SGHNT, CDR2 YYREEE (reference sequence). The CDR3 here is CASSLRQGGYEQYF. The DNA for the CDR3 is TGTGCCAGCAGCTTGAGGCAGGGTGGGTACGAGCAGTACTTC.